A single sample is the source of the 13 T cell receptor beta chains below, sequenced in a study of cytomegalovirus exposure and HLA in healthy donors. The PCR made use of 60 Vbeta and 13 Jbeta primers. Method: immunoSEQ multiplex PCR; TCRdb's copy keeps in-frame clones and lacks some. Of about 160,000 clones in the sample, 84% are singletons; the top ten hold around 0.98%. Material for sequencing was PBMCs. These receptors were taken from a man younger than 45 in good health and CMV-seronegative.

A single count supports this clone. This chain links TRBV19 with TRBJ1-1, with TRBD1 as a possible D gene (5 bases). Germline CDR1 and CDR2: LNHDA and SQIVND (reference sequence). V lost 3 bases and J lost 0, with 20 bases in between. The CDR3 spans 18 residues. Written as DNA, the CDR3 is TGTGCCAGTAGTATTCCAATAGTTACGGCAGGGCTGAACACTGAAGCTTTCTTT. Translation: CASSIPIVTAGLNTEAFF.

The genes are TRBV11-2 and TRBJ2-1, with D possibly TRBD2 on 6 matching bases. This CDR3 is 13 amino acids long. V lost 2 bases to trimming and J lost 10 bases, with 12 bases between them. CDR1 is SGHAT and CDR2 is FQNNGV in the germline V gene. CDR3 in amino acids: CASSLYGGDEQFF. In DNA form, the CDR3 reads TGTGCCAGCAGCTTATATGGAGGGGACGAGCAGTTCTTC.

The V and J genes are TRBV2 and TRBJ2-3, with TRBD2 matching over 12 bases. Per the germline V gene, CDR1 is SNHLY and CDR2 is FYNNEI. Trimming took 2 bases from V and 2 from J; bases not matched to a gene: 2. The CDR3 totals 16 residues. CDR3: CASSERLAGVTDTQYF. The CDR3 DNA is TGTGCCAGCAGTGAAAGACTAGCGGGAGTCACAGATACGCAGTATTTT.

This sequence joins TRBV4-3 and TRBJ2-1, with D tentatively TRBD2 (5 bases). The V gene lost 0 bases and the J gene lost 6 bases, with 9 bases spanning the gap. This CDR3 comprises 14 residues. Germline CDR1 reads LGHNA; CDR2 reads YSLEER. CDR3 amino acids: CASSQDRLANEQFF. CDR3 DNA sequence: TGCGCCAGCAGCCAAGATCGGCTAGCCAATGAGCAGTTCTTC.

This sequence joins TRBV28 and TRBJ2-7; 9 nucleotides match TRBD1. CDR1 is MDHEN and CDR2 is SYDVKM in the germline V gene. V was clipped by 2 bases and J by 7 bases; unmatched bases: 6. The CDR3 loop spans 14 amino acids. Here the CDR3 reads CASSLRDRAREQYF. DNA for the CDR3: TGTGCCAGCAGTTTAAGGGACAGGGCGAGAGAGCAGTACTTC. The full variable domain, rest sourced from reference TRBV28 and TRBJ2-7, is DVKVTQSSRYLVKRTGEKVFLECVQDMDHENMFWYRQDPGLGLRLIYFSYDVKMKEKGDIPEGYSVSREKKERFSLILESASTNQTSMYLCASSLRDRAREQYFGPGTRLTVT.

This chain joins TRBV10-3 and TRBJ2-3; 8 bases match TRBD1. The CDR3 sequence is 14 residues long. CDR1 is ENHRY and CDR2 is SYGVKD in the germline V gene. V lost 6 bases to trimming and J lost 1 base; unmatched junction nucleotides: 3. DNA of the CDR3: TGTGCCATCAGGACAGGGGACGGCACAGATACGCAGTATTTT. It yields the protein CAIRTGDGTDTQYF.

V gene TRBV19 combines with J gene TRBJ2-2, with 11 bases matching TRBD1. The CDR3 extends over 15 amino acids. Germline-derived CDR1 and CDR2 are LNHDA and SQIVND (reference sequence). V lost 4 bases to trimming and J lost 6 bases; unmatched junction nucleotides: 4. The CDR3 DNA is TGTGCCAGTAGTAGCCGGGACAGGGGGGCCGGGGAGCTGTTTTTT. It encodes CASSSRDRGAGELFF. The full variable domain, in which reference TRBV19 and TRBJ2-2 provide the parts outside the CDR3, is DGGITQSPKYLFRKEGQNVTLSCEQNLNHDAMYWYRQDPGQGLRLIYYSQIVNDFQKGDIAEGYSVSREKKESFPLTVTSAQKNPTAFYLCASSSRDRGAGELFFGEGSRLTVL.

This chain links TRBV21-1 with TRBJ2-5; the table names TRBD1, a call not compared with the DNA. TRBV21-1 is a listed pseudogene. CDR3 length equals 15 residues. The CDR3 reads CASRWPSGQSETQYF. The CDR3 nucleotides are TGTGCCAGCAGGTGGCCGTCGGGACAGTCAGAGACCCAGTACTTC.

The chain is built from TRBV6-4 and TRBJ1-1; D unresolved. The CDR3 consists of 12 residues. CDR1 MRHNA and CDR2 SNTAGT come from the germline V gene. V lost 7 bases, J lost 5 bases, and 11 bases lay in between. The CDR3 sequence is CASKTRGTEAFF. CDR3 nucleotides: TGTGCCAGCAAGACCCGAGGGACTGAAGCTTTCTTT.

V is TRBV19 and J is TRBJ2-1; D possibly corresponds to TRBD2 (5 bases). This CDR3 contains 11 residues. V shed 5 bases and J shed 11 bases, with 10 bases lying between them. Germline assignment: CDR1 LNHDA and CDR2 SQIVND (reference sequence). CDR3 bases: TGTGCCAGTAGTGCCGGGATCCAGCAGTTCTTC. Amino acids: CASSAGIQQFF.

V and J are TRBV7-2 and TRBJ1-3; perhaps TRBD1 as D (6 bases). The germline V gene has CDR1 SGHTA and CDR2 FQGNSA. Trimming removed 2 bases at V and 2 bases at J, with 7 bases between. The CDR3 is 14 residues long. CDR3 in DNA: TGTGCCAGCAGCTTAACAGGGCCTGGAAACACCATATATTTT. It codes for CASSLTGPGNTIYF.

This chain joins TRBV5-1 and TRBJ2-1; 14 positions match TRBD2. Per germline, CDR1 SGHRS and CDR2 YFSETQ. The CDR3 is 17 residues long. V shed 1 base, J shed 5 bases, and the junction held 5 bases outside the gene matches. The CDR3 spells CASSLLGLAGANNEQFF. In DNA form, the CDR3 reads TGCGCCAGCAGCTTGCTGGGACTAGCGGGAGCTAACAATGAGCAGTTCTTC.

This sequence joins TRBV5-1 and TRBJ1-5, with 9 bases that match TRBD1. The CDR3 is made up of 16 amino acids. The V and J ends lost 0 bases and 8 bases, in that order; junction bases with no gene match: 9. In germline, CDR1 is SGHRS, CDR2 YFSETQ. The CDR3 loop reads CASSLAPGQGPEPQHF. Written as DNA, the CDR3 is TGCGCCAGCAGCTTGGCGCCGGGACAGGGTCCAGAGCCCCAGCATTTT.